This T cell receptor beta chain was retrieved from a study of CD8 T cells in Susac syndrome (dated by TCRdb to between 2018 and 2021). For context, the study as a whole: Repertoire sequencing was used to test whether CD8+ T cell activation and differentiation in Susac syndrome was antigen driven. Results and caveats for the whole study, not just this receptor: The number of individuals in the TCR sequencing and HLA analysis was acknowledged as relatively small.

RNA was extracted using the RNeasy kit, and 0.5 to 1 microgram was reverse transcribed with random hexamers. TCR beta CDR3 regions were amplified with the immunoSEQ multiplex PCR assay covering 54 Vbeta and 13 Jbeta segments. PCR amplification bias was corrected by using a synthetic template baseline for primer optimization and computational correction. For the original study's pipeline: Reads were assigned to V, D and J genes according to IMGT and analyzed in immunoSEQ Analyzer, with only productive sequences retained. Clonality was computed as one minus Shannon entropy normalized by log2 of the number of productive unique sequences. Public and private clones were assessed among the 100 most prevalent clones of each patient and control. Clones were defined as Susac-specific when absent from the healthy and MS cohorts, from over a thousand published viral clones and from other ImmuneACCESS disease sequences. Through fastp at Q25 and MiXCR, TCRdb rebuilt clones from the public reads, retaining in-frame beta chains. Rows are unified per CDR3 protein, each entry keeping the most common DNA and genes. The authors' filters were not applied to this entry. Here the sample has 130,000 or so distinct CDR3 sequences; roughly 94% occur a single time. The ten largest clones represent more than 0.09% of the sample.

The germline V gene encodes CDR1 DFQATT and CDR2 SNEGSKA (reference sequence). From the cysteine up to the phenylalanine, the CDR3 has a length of 12 residues. The sequence is cut down to CDR3 DNA, 36 bases in frame from base 1. V gives up 5 bases and J gives up 11 bases, and the segment between their germline ends measures 18 bases. Details on this clonotype: Its antigen remains unidentified. The input lacks base qualities; no much larger clone sits a single base away.

Peripheral blood CD8+ and CD4+ T cells from healthy donors, Susac syndrome patients and multiple sclerosis patients were profiled using high-throughput TCR beta sequencing. Healthy donors were age- and sex-matched controls. Bulk CD8+ and CD4+ T cells were purified by magnetic negative isolation, whereas CD8+ TEMRA cells were enriched by FACS. Blood was drawn into EDTA tubes, processed within 24 hours, and PBMCs were isolated by density gradient centrifugation. PBMCs intended for TCR sequencing were cryopreserved in liquid nitrogen and thawed later in a water bath at 37 degrees C. The sorted or isolated CD4+, CD8+ and CD8+ TEMRA cells had a purity of 90% or higher.

The sequenced sample was CD4+ T cells from PBMCs. This clonotype was obtained from a human donor in good health. The chain is encoded by TRBV20-1 joined to TRBJ1-1, with no reliable assignment of the D segment. The DNA is TGCAGTGCTCTTGGACCCACCTTGGGGGCTTTCTTT. It translates as CSALGPTLGAFF.